This T cell receptor beta chain was sequenced in a study of OX40 agonist ivuxolimab in advanced cancers. Study summary: Ivuxolimab, an antibody acting as an agonist of OX40 (CD134), was used to treat patients. Averaging 60 years in age, with a range of roughly 20 to 90, the cohort was around 85% male. Three patients got partial responses; one had hepatocellular carcinoma and two had cutaneous melanoma.

Trimming cost V 0 bases and J 6 bases; bases outside gene matches: 10. Germline CDR1 and CDR2: SGHRS and YFSETQ. The CDR3 totals 16 residues. This clone showed up just once. Produced via immunoSEQ multiplex PCR; TCRdb's table is partial and in-frame only. The sample has roughly 81,000 clones, 70% to 90% seen once; the top ten hold roughly 6%. The chain joins TRBV5-1 to TRBJ2-3, with 7 bases that match TRBD2. The clonotype originates from an adult with an advanced solid tumor such as melanoma, head and neck, liver or kidney cancer. The starting material was CD4+ or CD8+ T cells sorted from blood, obtained in a trial of the OX40 agonist ivuxolimab. The CDR3 protein is CASSLGASGHQDTQYF. The CDR3 coding sequence is TGCGCCAGCAGCTTGGGGGCTAGCGGCCATCAGGATACGCAGTATTTT.